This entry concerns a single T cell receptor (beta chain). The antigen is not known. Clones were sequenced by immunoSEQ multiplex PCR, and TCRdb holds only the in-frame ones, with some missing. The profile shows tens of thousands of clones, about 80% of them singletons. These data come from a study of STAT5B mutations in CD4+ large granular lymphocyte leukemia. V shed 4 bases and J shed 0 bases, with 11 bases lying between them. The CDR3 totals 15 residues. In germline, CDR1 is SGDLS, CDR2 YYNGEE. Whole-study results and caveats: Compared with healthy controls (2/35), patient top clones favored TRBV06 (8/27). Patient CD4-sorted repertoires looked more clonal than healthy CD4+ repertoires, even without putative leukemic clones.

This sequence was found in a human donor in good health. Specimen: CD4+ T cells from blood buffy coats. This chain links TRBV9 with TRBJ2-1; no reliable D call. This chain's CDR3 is CASSLTESSYNEQFF. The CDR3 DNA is TGTGCCAGCAGCTTAACGGAGAGCTCCTACAATGAGCAGTTCTTC. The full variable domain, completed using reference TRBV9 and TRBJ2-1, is DSGVTQTPKHLITATGQRVTLRCSPRSGDLSVYWYQQSLDQGLQFLIQYYNGEERAKGNILERFSAQQFPDLHSELNLSSLELGDSALYFCASSLTESSYNEQFFGPGTRLTVL.